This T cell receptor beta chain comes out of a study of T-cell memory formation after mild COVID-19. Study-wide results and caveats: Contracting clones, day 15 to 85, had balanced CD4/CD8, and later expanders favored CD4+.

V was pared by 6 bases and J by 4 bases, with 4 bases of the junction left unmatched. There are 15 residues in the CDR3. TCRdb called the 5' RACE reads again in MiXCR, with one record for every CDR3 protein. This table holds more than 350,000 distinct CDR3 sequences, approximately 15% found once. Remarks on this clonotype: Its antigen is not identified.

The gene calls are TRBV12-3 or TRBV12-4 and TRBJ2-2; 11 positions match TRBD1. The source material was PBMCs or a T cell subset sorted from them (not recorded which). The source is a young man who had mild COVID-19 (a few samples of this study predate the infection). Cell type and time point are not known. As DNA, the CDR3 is TGTGCCAGCAGGTGGACAGGGGGCAGCACCGGGGAGCTGTTTTTT. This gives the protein CASRWTGGSTGELFF.